These 2 T cell receptor beta chains came from one sample sequenced in a study of T-cell memory formation after mild COVID-19. From the 5' RACE reads, TCRdb called clonotypes with MiXCR, one entry per CDR3 protein. Of about half a million distinct CDR3 sequences listed, 15% to 20% are singletons. What was sequenced was PBMCs or a T cell subset sorted from them (not recorded which). These receptors came from an adult woman who had mild COVID-19 (a few samples of this study predate the infection). Cell type and time point are not known.

V gene TRBV5-1 combines with J gene TRBJ1-2, with TRBD1 as a possible D gene (5 bases). Trimming removed 7 bases at V and 3 bases at J, with 19 bases between. This CDR3 has 15 residues. CDR1 SGHRS and CDR2 YFSETQ come from the germline V gene. The CDR3 coding sequence is TGCGCCAGCGGGGCTTCGGGACTAAGGGACTATGGCTACACCTTC. This sequence encodes CASGASGLRDYGYTF.

There are many counts of this clonotype. V gene TRBV3-1 combines with J gene TRBJ2-7; D is perhaps TRBD1 (5 bases). The germline V and J ends were trimmed by 1 base and 4 bases, with 5 bases remaining between them. Germline values: CDR1 LGHDT, CDR2 YNNKEL (reference sequence). The CDR3 contains 12 residues. CDR3 amino acids: CASSQGTYEQYF. CDR3 sequence (DNA): TGTGCCAGCAGCCAAGGGACATACGAGCAGTACTTC.